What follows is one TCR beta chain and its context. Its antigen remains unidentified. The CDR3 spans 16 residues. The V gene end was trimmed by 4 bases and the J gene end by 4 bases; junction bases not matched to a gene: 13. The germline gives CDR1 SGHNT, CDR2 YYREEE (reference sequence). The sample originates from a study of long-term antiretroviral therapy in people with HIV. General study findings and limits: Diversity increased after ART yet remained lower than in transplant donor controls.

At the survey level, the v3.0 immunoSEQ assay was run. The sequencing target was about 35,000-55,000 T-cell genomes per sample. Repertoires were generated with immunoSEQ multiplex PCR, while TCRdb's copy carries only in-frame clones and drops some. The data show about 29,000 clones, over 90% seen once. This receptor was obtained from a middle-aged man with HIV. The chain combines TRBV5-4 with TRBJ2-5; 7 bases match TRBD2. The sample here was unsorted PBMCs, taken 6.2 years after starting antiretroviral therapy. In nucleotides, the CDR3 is TGTGCCAGCAGCCCGAGACTAGCCTCCTTGGGAGAGACCCAGTACTTC. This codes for CASSPRLASLGETQYF.